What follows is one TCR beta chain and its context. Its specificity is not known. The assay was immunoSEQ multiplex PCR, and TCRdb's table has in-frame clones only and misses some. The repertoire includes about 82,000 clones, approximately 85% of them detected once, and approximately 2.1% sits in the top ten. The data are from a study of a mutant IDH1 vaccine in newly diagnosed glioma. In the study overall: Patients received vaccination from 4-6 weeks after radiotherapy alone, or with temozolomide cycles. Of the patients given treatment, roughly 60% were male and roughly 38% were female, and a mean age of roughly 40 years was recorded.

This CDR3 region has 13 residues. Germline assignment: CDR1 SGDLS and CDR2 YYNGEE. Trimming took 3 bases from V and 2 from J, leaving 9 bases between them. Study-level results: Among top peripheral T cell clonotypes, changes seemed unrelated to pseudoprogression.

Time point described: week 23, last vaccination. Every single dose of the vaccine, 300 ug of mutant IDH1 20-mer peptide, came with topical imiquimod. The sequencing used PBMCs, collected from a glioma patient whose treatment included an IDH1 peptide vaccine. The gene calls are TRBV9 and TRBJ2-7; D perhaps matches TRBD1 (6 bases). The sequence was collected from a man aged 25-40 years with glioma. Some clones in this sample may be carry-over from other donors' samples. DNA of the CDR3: TGTGCCAGCAGCGGAACAGGGACCTACGAGCAGTACTTC. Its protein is CASSGTGTYEQYF.